This TCR beta chain was recovered during a study of tumor-infiltrating lymphocytes in localized non-small cell lung cancer. The germline V and J ends were trimmed by 3 bases and 7 bases, with 15 bases remaining between them. Germline CDR1 and CDR2: MDHEN and SYDVKM. This CDR3 contains 15 residues. Data came from immunoSEQ multiplex PCR; TCRdb stores just in-frame clones and leaves some out. The table lists roughly 10,000 clones, 70% to 75% of them singletons. The chain employs TRBV28 and TRBJ2-2; possibly TRBD2 for D (6 bases). The sequencing input was lung tumor tissue. This sequence originates from a human donor with non-small cell lung cancer. The CDR3 protein is CASSLEGGIFGELFF. The DNA for the CDR3 is TGTGCCAGCAGTTTGGAGGGTGGGATATTCGGGGAGCTGTTTTTT.